Below, one T cell receptor beta chain is given with its context. This clonotype was seen many times. Its antigen specificity is not known. Within one base of it there is no much larger clone, and no base qualities were kept. The source of the sample is a study of T cells in Graves' hyperthyroidism and ophthalmopathy (dated by TCRdb to the late 2010s). Regarding the study in general: Peripheral blood samples were taken at initial diagnosis, before any treatment was given. To identify distinguishing TCR V-J signatures, a discovery cohort of about a hundred patients was used, comprising 40 to 45 with Graves' ophthalmopathy and 57 with stable Graves' hyperthyroidism. The 90 or so discovery patients were randomly split 7:3 into training and test sets. In over five Graves' hyperthyroidism patients, the study also compared T-cell repertoires from thyroid tissue with T-cell repertoires from blood. After blood sampling, hyperthyroidism patients were treated with methimazole at a starting dose of 30 mg daily, and ophthalmopathy patients were treated with high-dose intravenous methylprednisolone. TCR Vbeta CDR3 sequencing of some 140 peripheral blood samples (approximately 44 ophthalmopathy, 75 to 85 hyperthyroidism and approximately 17 progressor patients) is reported in the paper. Prospective prediction of ophthalmopathy was tested in an independent validation cohort consisting of 18 hyperthyroidism patients and more than 15 patients who later progressed to ophthalmopathy. Broad study findings and their caveats: A 13 V-J signature model separated ophthalmopathy from stable hyperthyroidism, with around 91% sensitivity and 81.08% specificity in cross-validation and 80%/75% in testing. Most expanded thyroid clonotypes (frequency above 0.001) were also detected in blood, a finding suggesting that blood repertoires may reflect thyroid immune responses. Sample size was not statistically predetermined, and blinding of investigators to group allocation was not performed. In validation, the model predicted progression to ophthalmopathy with roughly 70% sensitivity and about 73% specificity, a median of 6.5 months before onset.

The TCR beta CDR3 regions were amplified from RNA transcripts. A first-round RT-PCR of the TCR CDR3 used the HTBI primer set with the Qiagen OneStep RT-PCR kit. The libraries were constructed in a second round of multiplex PCR and then size-selected and purified. Sequencing of the libraries was done on an Illumina HiSeq2000 using paired-end 100 bp reads. The original pipeline was this. Raw data were processed with SOAPnuke, discarding reads with adapters, uncalled bases, mean Phred below 15, or no exact constant-primer or identifier match. High-quality paired reads were merged with COPE v1.2.5, and unique nucleotide sequences were defined as clonotypes. MiTCR v1.1 was used to align clonotypes to the IMGT TRBV, TRBD and TRBJ reference segments. The analysis included only V-J combinations with a frequency above 0.0001, which together covered 99% to 99.2% of the repertoires. The TCS score was defined as the ratio of F50 (clonal expansion) to E x V (chaos), calculated using BLOSUM62-based TCRdist between CDR3 peptides within each V-J. Welch's t-statistics and random forest reduced fewer than 550 V-J features to 13, which were used in a naive Bayes classifier (R e1071). Clones were called with MiXCR by TCRdb after fastp trimmed the public reads at Q25, and only in-frame beta chains were retained. Every CDR3 protein is listed once, alongside the most common genes and DNA of its rows. The V and J calls here are based on TCRdb, not the publication. In this sample the table shows 550,000 to 600,000 distinct CDR3 sequences, about 14% of which occur a single time. The ten largest clones represent about 6.6% of the sample.

Ophthalmopathy patients had moderately to severely active disease, Clinical Activity Score of at least 3, NOSPECS grade of at least 4, and duration under 3 months. The study excluded patients with uncontrolled infections, other autoimmune diseases, pregnancy or lactation. Diagnoses were based on clinical symptoms, serum thyroxine and TRAb, thyroid ultrasound and orbital computed tomography. PBMCs were separated from roughly 9.3 ml of fresh peripheral blood using Ficoll-Paque density gradient centrifugation. Trizol reagent was used to extract total RNA, and RNA quality was then checked on an Agilent 2100 Bioanalyzer. The specimen sequenced was blood. This sequence was found in a woman between 18 and 30 years old with Graves' ophthalmopathy.

CDR3 sequence: CAWSEGREPQHF. The nucleotides are TGTGCCTGGAGTGAGGGAAGGGAGCCCCAGCATTTT. The sequence links TRBV30 to TRBJ1-5; the D gene lacks a confident call. V loses 1 base of germline sequence and J loses 8 bases, and the interval between the two ends is 9 bases. The CDR3 runs 12 residues from the cysteine to the phenylalanine. The entry retains the CDR3 DNA only, 36 bases that are in frame from base 1. The germline V gene (reference sequence) sets CDR1 to GTSNPN and CDR2 to SVGIG.